This TCR beta chain originates from a study of radiotherapy plus CTLA-4 blockade in lung cancer. Study-level information: In approximately 17% of patients, objective responses were seen; 25% to 40% had disease control. Overall study findings and caveats: Dynamics of early blood T cell clones, together with interferon-beta, were reportedly the best predictors of response. Radiotherapy with ipilimumab was followed by blood expansion of tumor-derived clones.

Sequencing was performed with immunoSEQ multiplex PCR; in TCRdb, only in-frame clones are kept and a portion is missing. The data show tens of thousands of clones, more than 70% seen once. Alongside CTLA-4 blockade with ipilimumab, patients with chemo-refractory metastatic non-small-cell lung cancer received focal radiation. The V end was cut by 0 bases, the J end by 3 bases, with 18 bases between. The length of the CDR3 is 17 residues. Germline CDR1 is SGHRS and CDR2 is YFSETQ. A note on this clone: Its antigen is unidentified.

The chain has TRBV5-1 and TRBJ1-1; maybe TRBD1 (6 bases). This clonotype was sampled from a human donor with non-small cell lung cancer whose response to radiotherapy plus ipilimumab could not be evaluated. Sequenced here: peripheral blood, sampled from a patient treated with radiotherapy plus ipilimumab. CDR3 coding DNA: TGCGCCAGCAGCTTGGGGTTACAGGGAAATAAGGACACTGAAGCTTTCTTT. This gives the protein CASSLGLQGNKDTEAFF.